The source of this TCR beta chain is a study of post-analysis software for immune sequencing data. Concerning this clonotype: Its specificity is unknown.

Overall study results and limits: Multiple sclerosis patients had significantly lower normalized Chao1 diversity than controls.

TCR beta cDNA libraries had unique molecular identifiers. Each CDR3 protein gets one entry after TCRdb re-called the PCR reads with MiXCR. The profile shows 450,000 to 700,000 distinct CDR3 sequences, 44% of them singletons. The sample was blood. This sequence originates from a girl between 5 and 17 years old with multiple sclerosis.

The CDR3 DNA is TGTGCCAGCAGCGGGACAGACAATGAGCAGTTCTTC. This sequence encodes CASSGTDNEQFF. The chain employs TRBV28 and TRBJ2-1; 7 positions match TRBD1. The CDR3 consists of 12 residues. J was trimmed by 5 bases and V by 6 bases; bases with no gene match: 1. Germline CDR1 and CDR2: MDHEN and SYDVKM.